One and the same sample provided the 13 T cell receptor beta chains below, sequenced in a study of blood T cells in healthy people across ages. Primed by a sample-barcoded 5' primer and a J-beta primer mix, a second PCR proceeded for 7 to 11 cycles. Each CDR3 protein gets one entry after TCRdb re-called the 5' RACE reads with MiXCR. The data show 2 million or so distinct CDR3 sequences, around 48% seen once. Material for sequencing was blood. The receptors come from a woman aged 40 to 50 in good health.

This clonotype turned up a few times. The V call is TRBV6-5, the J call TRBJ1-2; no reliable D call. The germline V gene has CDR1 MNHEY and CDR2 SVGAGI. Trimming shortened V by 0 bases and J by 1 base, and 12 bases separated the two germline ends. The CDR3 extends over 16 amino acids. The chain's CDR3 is CASSYSDGNLNYGYTF. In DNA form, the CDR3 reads TGTGCCAGCAGTTACTCCGACGGAAACCTTAACTATGGCTACACCTTC.

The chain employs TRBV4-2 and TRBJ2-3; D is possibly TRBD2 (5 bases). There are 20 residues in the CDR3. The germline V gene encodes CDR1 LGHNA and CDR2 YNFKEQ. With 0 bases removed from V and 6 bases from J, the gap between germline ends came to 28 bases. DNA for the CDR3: TGTGCCAGCAGCCAAGATGATTCTCTTACCCCTAGCAGAGGAGGTGATACGCAGTATTTT. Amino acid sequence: CASSQDDSLTPSRGGDTQYF.

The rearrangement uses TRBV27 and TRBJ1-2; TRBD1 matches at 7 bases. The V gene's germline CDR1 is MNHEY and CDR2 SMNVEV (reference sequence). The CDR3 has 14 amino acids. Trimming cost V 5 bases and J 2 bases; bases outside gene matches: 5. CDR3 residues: CASSHSRGNYGYTF. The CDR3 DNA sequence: TGTGCCAGCAGTCACTCCAGGGGGAACTATGGCTACACCTTC.

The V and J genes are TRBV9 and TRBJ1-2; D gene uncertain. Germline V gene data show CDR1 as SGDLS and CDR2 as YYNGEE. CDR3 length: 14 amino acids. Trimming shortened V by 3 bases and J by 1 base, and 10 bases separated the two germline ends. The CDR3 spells CASSEQADNYGYTF. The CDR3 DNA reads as TGTGCCAGCAGCGAGCAGGCTGATAACTATGGCTACACCTTC.

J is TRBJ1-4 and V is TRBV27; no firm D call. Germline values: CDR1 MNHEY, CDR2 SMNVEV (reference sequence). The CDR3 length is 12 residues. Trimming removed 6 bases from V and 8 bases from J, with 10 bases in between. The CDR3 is CASRDLGEKLFF. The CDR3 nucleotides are TGTGCCAGCAGGGATTTGGGGGAAAAACTGTTTTTT.

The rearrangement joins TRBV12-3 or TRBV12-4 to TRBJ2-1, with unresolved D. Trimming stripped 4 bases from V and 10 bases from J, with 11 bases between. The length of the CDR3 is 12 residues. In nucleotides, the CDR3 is TGTGCCAGCAGTTCTAGAGTAGAGGAGCAGTTCTTC. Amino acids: CASSSRVEEQFF.

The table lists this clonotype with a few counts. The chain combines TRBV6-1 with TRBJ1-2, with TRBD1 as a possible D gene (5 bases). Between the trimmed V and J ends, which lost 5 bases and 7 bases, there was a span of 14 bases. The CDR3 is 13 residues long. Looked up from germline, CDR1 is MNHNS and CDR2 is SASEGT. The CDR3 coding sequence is TGTGCCAGCAGTTGGGGACCAAAGTCTGGCTACACCTTC. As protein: CASSWGPKSGYTF.

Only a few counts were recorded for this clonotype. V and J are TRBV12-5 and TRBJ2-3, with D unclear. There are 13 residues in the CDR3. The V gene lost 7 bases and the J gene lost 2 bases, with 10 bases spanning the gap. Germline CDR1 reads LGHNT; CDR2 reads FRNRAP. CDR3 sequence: CASALTITDTQYF. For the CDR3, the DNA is TGTGCTAGTGCGCTGACCATCACAGATACGCAGTATTTT.

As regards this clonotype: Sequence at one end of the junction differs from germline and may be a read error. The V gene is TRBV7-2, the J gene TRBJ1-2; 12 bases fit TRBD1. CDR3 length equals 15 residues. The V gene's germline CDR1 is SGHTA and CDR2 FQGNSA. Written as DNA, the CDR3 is TGTGTCAGCAGCCGGGACAGGGGGCTATTTACTGGCTACACCTTC. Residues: CVSSRDRGLFTGYTF.

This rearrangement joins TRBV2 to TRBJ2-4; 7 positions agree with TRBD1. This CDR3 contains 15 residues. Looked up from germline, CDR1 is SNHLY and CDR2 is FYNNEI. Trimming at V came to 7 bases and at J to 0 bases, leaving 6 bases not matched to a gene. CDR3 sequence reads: CASKGQNLAKNIQYF. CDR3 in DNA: TGTGCCAGCAAGGGACAGAACCTAGCCAAAAACATTCAGTACTTC. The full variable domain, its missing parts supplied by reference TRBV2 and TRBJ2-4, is EPEVTQTPSHQVTQMGQEVILRCVPISNHLYFYWYRQILGQKVEFLVSFYNNEISEKSEIFDDQFSVERPDGSNFTLKIRSTKLEDSAMYFCASKGQNLAKNIQYFGAGTRLSVL.

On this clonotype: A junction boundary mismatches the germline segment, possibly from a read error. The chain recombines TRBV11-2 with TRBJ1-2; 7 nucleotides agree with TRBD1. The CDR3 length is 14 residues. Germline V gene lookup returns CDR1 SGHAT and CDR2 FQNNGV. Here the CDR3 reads CASRAETGIYGYTF. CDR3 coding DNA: TGTGCCAGCAGAGCAGAGACAGGGATCTATGGTTACACCTTC.

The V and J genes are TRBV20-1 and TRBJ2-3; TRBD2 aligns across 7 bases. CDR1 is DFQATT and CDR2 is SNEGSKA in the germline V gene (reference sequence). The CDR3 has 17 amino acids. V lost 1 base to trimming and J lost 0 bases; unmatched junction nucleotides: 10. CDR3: CSARGARGTSSTDTQYF. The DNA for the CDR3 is TGCAGTGCTAGAGGCGCGCGGGGGACCTCTAGCACAGATACGCAGTATTTT.

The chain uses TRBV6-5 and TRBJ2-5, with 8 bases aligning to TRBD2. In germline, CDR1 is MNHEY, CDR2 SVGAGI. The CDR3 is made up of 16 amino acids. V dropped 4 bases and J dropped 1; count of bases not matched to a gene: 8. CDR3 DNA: TGTGCCAGCAGTTTCCGGACTAGCAAGATCCAAGAGACCCAGTACTTC. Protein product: CASSFRTSKIQETQYF.